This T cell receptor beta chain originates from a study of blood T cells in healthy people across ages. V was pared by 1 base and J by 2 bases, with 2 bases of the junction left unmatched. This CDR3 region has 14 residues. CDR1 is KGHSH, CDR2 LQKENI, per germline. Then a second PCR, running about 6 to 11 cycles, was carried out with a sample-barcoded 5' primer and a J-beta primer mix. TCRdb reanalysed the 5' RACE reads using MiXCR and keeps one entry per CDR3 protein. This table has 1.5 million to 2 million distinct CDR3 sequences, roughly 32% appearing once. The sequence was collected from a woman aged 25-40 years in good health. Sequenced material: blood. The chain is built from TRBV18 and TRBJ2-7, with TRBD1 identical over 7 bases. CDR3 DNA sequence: TGTGCCAGCTCACCACAAGGGACAGCCTACGAGCAGTACTTC. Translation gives CASSPQGTAYEQYF. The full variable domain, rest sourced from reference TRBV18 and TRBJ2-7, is NAGVMQNPRHLVRRRGQEARLRCSPMKGHSHVYWYRQLPEEGLKFMVYLQKENIIDESGMPKERFSAEFPKEGPSILRIQQVVRGDSAAYFCASSPQGTAYEQYFGPGTRLTVT.